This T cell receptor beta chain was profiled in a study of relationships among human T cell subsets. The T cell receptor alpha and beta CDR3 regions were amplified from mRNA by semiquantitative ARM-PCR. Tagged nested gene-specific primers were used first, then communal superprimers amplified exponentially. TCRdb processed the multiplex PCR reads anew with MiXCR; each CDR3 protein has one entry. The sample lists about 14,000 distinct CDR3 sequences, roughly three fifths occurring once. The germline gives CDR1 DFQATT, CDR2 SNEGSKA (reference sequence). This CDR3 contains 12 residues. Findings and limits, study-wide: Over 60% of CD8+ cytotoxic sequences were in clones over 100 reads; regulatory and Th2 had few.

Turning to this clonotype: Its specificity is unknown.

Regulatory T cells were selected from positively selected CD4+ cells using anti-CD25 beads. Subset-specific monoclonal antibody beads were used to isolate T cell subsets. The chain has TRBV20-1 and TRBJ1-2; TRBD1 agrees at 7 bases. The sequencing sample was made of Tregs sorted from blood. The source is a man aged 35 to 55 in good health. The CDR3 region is CSVVTGRNGYTF. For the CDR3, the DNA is TGCAGCGTTGTGACAGGGCGAAATGGCTACACCTTC.